This passage covers 18 T cell receptor beta chains from one sample sequenced in a study of cytomegalovirus exposure and HLA in healthy donors. PCR used 60 Vbeta primers and 13 Jbeta primers. Sequencing was performed with immunoSEQ multiplex PCR; in TCRdb, only in-frame clones are kept and a portion is missing. Of 150,000 to 180,000 clones listed, around 81% are singletons. Sequences were obtained from PBMCs. The receptors here all came from a woman aged 40 to 55 in good health and CMV-seropositive.

This rearrangement joins TRBV2 to TRBJ1-6, with TRBD1 identical over 7 bases. The CDR3 length is 14 residues. Germline lookup yields CDR1 SNHLY and CDR2 FYNNEI. The ends lost 5 bases at V and 10 bases at J; junction bases unmatched: 8. The CDR3 nucleotides are TGTGCCAGCAGTACGGACAGGTGGTCATCACCCCTCCACTTT. This translates into CASSTDRWSSPLHF.

This clone has only one observation. The same CDR3 also results from other DNA sequences found in this sample. The gene calls are TRBV19 and TRBJ2-2; 11 nucleotides line up with TRBD2. V lost 11 bases to trimming and J lost 4 bases; unmatched junction nucleotides: 9. This CDR3 has 15 residues. Germline V gene data show CDR1 as LNHDA and CDR2 as SQIVND (reference sequence). CDR3 residues: CALPSTSGGTGELFF. The CDR3 DNA sequence: TGTGCCTTGCCCTCCACTAGCGGGGGCACCGGGGAGCTGTTTTTT.

The chain joins TRBV19 to TRBJ2-1; 10 nucleotides align to TRBD1. The germline gives CDR1 LNHDA, CDR2 SQIVND (reference sequence). The CDR3 totals 16 residues. J was trimmed by 4 bases and V by 5 bases; bases with no gene match: 8. Here the CDR3 DNA reads TGTGCCAGTAGTGTTCTCCGGGACAGGGGTTACAATGAGCAGTTCTTC. This gives the protein CASSVLRDRGYNEQFF.

The V gene is TRBV5-1, the J gene TRBJ1-4; D is unclear. Germline lookup yields CDR1 SGHRS and CDR2 YFSETQ. V was pared by 0 bases and J by 7 bases, with 13 bases between. CDR3 length equals 15 residues. CDR3 amino acids: CASSLDAGIGEKLFF. CDR3 DNA sequence: TGCGCCAGCAGCTTGGATGCAGGCATCGGTGAAAAACTGTTTTTT.

This rearrangement joins TRBV30 to TRBJ1-1, with unresolved D. This CDR3 is 17 amino acids long. Per the germline V gene, CDR1 is GTSNPN and CDR2 is SVGIG (reference sequence). The germline V and J ends were trimmed by 3 bases and 1 base, with 21 bases remaining between them. The CDR3 coding sequence is TGTGCCTGGAGCGCGATCGGTCCGCAGGCCAGGAACACTGAAGCTTTCTTT. Translating it yields CAWSAIGPQARNTEAFF. The whole variable domain, remainder taken from reference TRBV30 and TRBJ1-1, is SQTIHQWPATLVQPVGSPLSLECTVEGTSNPNLYWYRQAAGRGLQLLFYSVGIGQISSEVPQNLSASRPQDRQFILSSKKLLLSDSGFYLCAWSAIGPQARNTEAFFGQGTRLTVV.

DNA for the CDR3: TGTGCCAGCAGTTCGACTAGCGGGAATACCGGGGAGCTGTTTTTT. It specifies CASSSTSGNTGELFF. The rearrangement uses TRBV6-1 and TRBJ2-2; 11 bases fit TRBD2. This CDR3 is built from 15 residues. CDR1 is MNHNS and CDR2 is SASEGT in the germline V gene. Losses at the gene ends were 5 bases for V and 5 bases for J; bases not matched to a gene: 4.

The chain joins TRBV7-9 to TRBJ1-2; 10 positions match TRBD1. CDR1 and CDR2 (germline): SEHNR, FQNEAQ (reference sequence). The V segment lost 3 bases and the J segment 6 bases; nucleotides outside the gene matches: 10. The CDR3 has 16 residues. The CDR3 loop is CASSLVGTGVWNGYTF. The CDR3 bases are TGTGCCAGCAGCTTGGTCGGGACAGGGGTGTGGAATGGCTACACCTTC.

The chain combines TRBV2 with TRBJ1-2, with D uncertain. The ends were cut back, 6 bases at V and 2 bases at J, with 13 bases in the middle. This CDR3 is built from 14 residues. The germline gives CDR1 SNHLY, CDR2 FYNNEI. The CDR3 reads CASRRRSLNYGYTF. The CDR3 region has the DNA TGTGCCAGCAGGCGCAGGTCTTTAAACTATGGCTACACCTTC.

This clone appeared a few times. V and J are TRBV19 and TRBJ2-5; 8 nucleotides match TRBD1. With V trimmed by 5 bases and J by 7 bases, 12 bases remained unmatched. Germline loops: CDR1 LNHDA, CDR2 SQIVND (reference sequence). The CDR3 is made up of 15 amino acids. The DNA of the CDR3 is TGTGCCAGTAGTCTCTACCCCAGGGGGCAGATGACCCAGTACTTC. Translation gives CASSLYPRGQMTQYF.

The CDR3 sequence is CASSLITGAPEAFF. The DNA of the CDR3 is TGCGCCAGCAGCTTAATAACAGGGGCCCCTGAAGCTTTCTTT. V gene TRBV5-1 combines with J gene TRBJ1-1; TRBD1 aligns across 7 bases. The germline gives CDR1 SGHRS, CDR2 YFSETQ. With V trimmed by 2 bases and J by 6 bases, 7 bases remained unmatched. CDR3 size: 14 residues.

The genes are TRBV2 and TRBJ1-1; D may be TRBD1 (5 bases). The CDR3 contains 14 residues. Germline V lookup: CDR1 SNHLY, CDR2 FYNNEI. With 4 bases removed from V and 1 base from J, the gap between germline ends came to 10 bases. CDR3 residues: CASSGYGGNTEAFF. The CDR3 nucleotides are TGTGCCAGCAGTGGATACGGGGGGAACACTGAAGCTTTCTTT.

V gene TRBV5-6 combines with J gene TRBJ2-7; 7 nucleotides align to TRBD1. V lost 2 bases to trimming and J lost 2 bases; unmatched junction nucleotides: 13. This CDR3 is 17 amino acids long. The germline CDR1 and CDR2 sequences are SGHDT and YYEEEE. The CDR3 is CASSLGQGVIPAYEQYF. The CDR3 DNA reads as TGTGCCAGCAGCTTAGGTCAGGGGGTGATTCCTGCCTACGAGCAGTACTTC.

The chain employs TRBV18 and TRBJ2-5; TRBD2 agrees at 8 bases. The length of the CDR3 is 15 residues. J lost 1 base, V lost 4 bases, and 5 bases had no gene match. CDR1 and CDR2 (germline): KGHSH, LQKENI. CDR3 coding DNA: TGTGCCAGCTCACTACTTACTAGCGGCCAAGAGACCCAGTACTTC. Amino acid sequence: CASSLLTSGQETQYF.

The CDR3 DNA sequence: TGTGCCAGCAGTCCAGATTCTCTTAACACCGGGGAGCTGTTTTTT. This gives the protein CASSPDSLNTGELFF. The rearrangement joins TRBV7-3 to TRBJ2-2, with D uncertain. Germline V gene data show CDR1 as SGHTA and CDR2 as FQGTGA. Trimming removed 6 bases at V and 2 bases at J, with 13 bases between. The CDR3 covers 15 residues. The full variable domain, with the rest looked up from reference TRBV7-3 and TRBJ2-2, is GAGVSQTPSNKVTEKGKYVELRCDPISGHTALYWYRQSLGQGPEFLIYFQGTGAADDSGLPNDRFFAVRPEGSVSTLKIQRTERGDSAVYLCASSPDSLNTGELFFGEGSRLTVL.

J is TRBJ2-7 and V is TRBV10-1, with 11 bases matching TRBD2. Germline CDR1 and CDR2: WNHNN and SYGVQD (reference sequence). The junction had 4 bases not matched to a gene; V was cut back by 3 bases and J by 6 bases. The CDR3 extends over 14 amino acids. The DNA of the CDR3 is TGCGCCAGCAGTGAAGGGGGACTAGCGGCCGAGCAGTACTTC. Translation: CASSEGGLAAEQYF.

The chain uses TRBV5-6 and TRBJ2-7, with a possible D match to TRBD2 (5 bases). The germline V gene encodes CDR1 SGHDT and CDR2 YYEEEE. The V end lost 0 bases, the J end lost 5 bases, and 15 bases lay between the germline ends. This CDR3 is 15 amino acids long. The CDR3: CASSLGGLYLHEQYF. The CDR3, as DNA: TGTGCCAGCAGCTTGGGCGGACTCTACCTCCACGAGCAGTACTTC.

This clone was seen just once. The gene calls are TRBV29-1 and TRBJ2-1; 10 bases map to TRBD2. J was trimmed by 3 bases and V by 7 bases; bases with no gene match: 9. CDR1 is SQVTM, CDR2 ANQGSEA, per germline. This CDR3 contains 15 residues. In nucleotides, the CDR3 is TGCAGCGCCACCCTCGGGACTAGCGTCTACAATGAGCAGTTCTTC. Amino acids: CSATLGTSVYNEQFF.

V usage is TRBV4-1 and J usage is TRBJ1-4; 11 bases are a match to TRBD1. CDR1 is MGHRA and CDR2 is YSYEKL in the germline V gene. This CDR3 is 17 amino acids long. Losses at the gene ends were 1 base for V and 8 bases for J; bases not matched to a gene: 9. CDR3 bases: TGCGCCAGCAGCCAAGCCCGGACAGGGGGCCCCTTGGAAAAACTGTTTTTT. Translated, it gives CASSQARTGGPLEKLFF.